A selection of T cell receptor beta chains follows, all from one sample in a study of blood T cells in healthy people across ages. TCRdb redid the calling of the 5' RACE reads with MiXCR, one entry per CDR3 protein. The sample holds 1.4 million to 1.5 million distinct CDR3 sequences, roughly 45% seen once. Specimen: blood. These receptors originate from a young woman in good health. CDR3s include the opening cysteine and the closing phenylalanine or tryptophan. D genes are given only for firm matches. Some rows mark clone size as missing; the rest say once, few, many or name a class of expanded clone.

DNA	CDR3	J	D	V	size
TGCAGTGCCTTCTCGCGTGGTGGCTACACCTTC	CSAFSRGGYTF	TRBJ1-2	-	TRBV20-1	-
TGCAGCGTTGAGGGGGTAACTGAAGCTTTCTTT	CSVEGVTEAFF	TRBJ1-1	-	TRBV29-1	-
TGTGCCAGCAGTCGGGTTCACAATGAGCAGTACTTC	CASSRVHNEQYF	TRBJ2-5	-	TRBV25-1	-
TGTGCCAGCAGCCCCCGAAAGGTGGAAGAGACCCAGTACTTC	CASSPRKVEETQYF	TRBJ2-5	-	TRBV3-1	-
TGTGCCAGCAGCCCCCGTACCCAGGGTAGCACTGAAGCTTTCTTT	CASSPRTQGSTEAFF	TRBJ1-1	-	TRBV9	once
TGCAGTGCTCCCCGGACTAGCGGGTACAATGAGCAGTTCTTC	CSAPRTSGYNEQFF	TRBJ2-1	TRBD2	TRBV20-1	many
TGTGCCAGCAGCAAAGCCCGAAATGCAGATACGCAGTATTTT	CASSKARNADTQYF	TRBJ2-3	-	TRBV21-1	few
TGTGCCAGCAATTTGGGCGCTAGCGGGGCCAACGAGCAGTACTTC	CASNLGASGANEQYF	TRBJ2-7	TRBD2	TRBV6-2/TRBV6-3	-
TGCGCCAGCAGATCGTTGGGGGTACAAGGAAAACTGTTTTTT	CASRSLGVQGKLFF	TRBJ1-4	-	TRBV5-1	-
TGTGCCAGCACCGCGGACAGGGGGCCATTTGGCTACACCTTC	CASTADRGPFGYTF	TRBJ1-2	TRBD1	TRBV7-2	-
TGTGCCAGCAGACGGGCTGTTTCCTACGAGCAGTACTTC	CASRRAVSYEQYF	TRBJ2-7	-	TRBV3-1	-
TGTGCCAGCAGTTACGTAGGGGAAGAGACCCAGTACTTC	CASSYVGEETQYF	TRBJ2-5	-	TRBV6-6	-
TGCAGTGCTGACAGGGAAATTCCTAACTATGGCTACACCTTC	CSADREIPNYGYTF	TRBJ1-2	TRBD1	TRBV20-1	-
TGTGCCAGCAGCCCACAAGGCGGCTCGGCGGATGGCTACACCTTC	CASSPQGGSADGYTF	TRBJ1-2	-	TRBV3-1	-
TGTGCCAGCAGCCAGGCCCCCGAAATCACTAGCGGGAGGGCCGGGGAGCTGTTTTTT	CASSQAPEITSGRAGELFF	TRBJ2-2	TRBD2	TRBV4-2	-
TGTGCCAGCAGCGAATTGGGTGGGTCTAGCGGTTCGGAGACCCAGTACTTC	CASSELGGSSGSETQYF	TRBJ2-5	TRBD2	TRBV7-2	-
TGCGCCAGCAGCTTGGCCAGCGGGCTGACAGGGTGGAAAAACATTCAGTACTTC	CASSLASGLTGWKNIQYF	TRBJ2-4	-	TRBV5-1	few
TGTGCCAGTCTAGGCCGGGGCGTTCTGGTGGATACGCAGTATTTT	CASLGRGVLVDTQYF	TRBJ2-3	-	TRBV12-3/TRBV12-4	few
TGCAGTGCTATGGACAGCAATCAGCCCCAGCATTTT	CSAMDSNQPQHF	TRBJ1-5	-	TRBV20-1	few
TGTGCCAGCAGCACCTCCCAGGCAGCACCCAGTGAGCAGTTCTTC	CASSTSQAAPSEQFF	TRBJ2-1	-	TRBV7-2	-
TGTGCCAGCTCACCACGGGGACAGGGGGACTATGGCTACACCTTC	CASSPRGQGDYGYTF	TRBJ1-2	TRBD1	TRBV18	-
TGTGCCAGCAGCTTGACAGGGGTCAATGAGCAGTACTTC	CASSLTGVNEQYF	TRBJ2-7	TRBD1	TRBV28	-
TGTGCCAGCAGCTACCCTGGGGGGGTTTCGAATGGCTACACCTTC	CASSYPGGVSNGYTF	TRBJ1-2	-	TRBV3-1	few
TGCAGTGCTAGAGATCTAAGGGCTAGCGGGGTGGGGAATGAGCAGTACTTC	CSARDLRASGVGNEQYF	TRBJ2-5	TRBD2	TRBV20-1	-
TGCGCCAGCAGGAAGACGGGAAGAGGTCACAATGAGCAGTTCTTC	CASRKTGRGHNEQFF	TRBJ2-1	-	TRBV4-1	few
TGCAGTGCTAGAGAAATCGGGGGGGCTATAGCTAACTATGGCTACACCTTC	CSAREIGGAIANYGYTF	TRBJ1-2	-	TRBV20-1	few
TGTGCCAGCAGTTTAGCCGGGACAGGGGGCTTTCGGGAGCAGTACTTC	CASSLAGTGGFREQYF	TRBJ2-7	TRBD1	TRBV28	few
TGTGCCAGCAGTGAGGCGGCAGGGGAATACGAGCAGTACTTC	CASSEAAGEYEQYF	TRBJ2-7	-	TRBV2	-
TGTGCCACCAGCAGAGATCAAGCCTACGAGCAGTACTTC	CATSRDQAYEQYF	TRBJ2-7	-	TRBV15	-
TGCGCCAGCAGCCTCGGATATCTAGCCAAAAACATTCAGTACTTC	CASSLGYLAKNIQYF	TRBJ2-4	-	TRBV5-1	few
TGTGCCAGCAGCCAAGAGCACTCTTTGGCCTACAATGAGCAGTACTTC	CASSQEHSLAYNEQYF	TRBJ2-7	-	TRBV4-2	-
TGTGCCAGCGTAGAAAGCTCCTATAATTCACCCCTCCACTTT	CASVESSYNSPLHF	TRBJ1-6	-	TRBV6-1	-
TGTGCCAGCAGGCCACCGCGGACCGCGCTTGGGGAAAACATTCAGTACTTC	CASRPPRTALGENIQYF	TRBJ2-4	-	TRBV27	-
TGTGCCAGCAGGTTAAATCAGAGGGGGAACACTGAAGCTTTCTTT	CASRLNQRGNTEAFF	TRBJ1-1	-	TRBV11-2	-
TGTGCCAGTGGGCCGGGATATACGCAGTATTTT	CASGPGYTQYF	TRBJ2-3	-	TRBV6-5	-
TGTGCCAGCAGCCAAGATGCCCAGTCGGCTTCACCCCTCCACTTT	CASSQDAQSASPLHF	TRBJ1-6	-	TRBV3-1	-
TGCAGAGTTGTAAGGCAACTAGGAGGCGATGAGCAGTACTTC	CRVVRQLGGDEQYF	TRBJ2-5	-	TRBV29-1	once
TGCGCCAGCAGCCAGACCCCGGGTAGCGGGAAGGGAGATACGCAGTATTTT	CASSQTPGSGKGDTQYF	TRBJ2-3	TRBD2	TRBV4-1	-
TGTGCCAGCAGCCAAGGACAGGGGACCAGTCAGCCCCAGCATTTT	CASSQGQGTSQPQHF	TRBJ1-5	TRBD1	TRBV3-1	few
TGTGCCAGCAGCTCTACTGGTCAGCCCTTATACGAGCAGTACTTC	CASSSTGQPLYEQYF	TRBJ2-7	-	TRBV7-9	few
TGTGCCAGCAGTGAATATGGGGACCTCAACTATGGCTACACCTTC	CASSEYGDLNYGYTF	TRBJ1-2	-	TRBV25-1	-
TGTGCCAGCAGCCCCACTAGCGGTTATTGGGACACAGATACGCAGTATTTT	CASSPTSGYWDTDTQYF	TRBJ2-3	TRBD2	TRBV11-1	few
TGCGCCAGCAGCTCCCTAGCGGGGACGCGGGAGACCCAGTACTTC	CASSSLAGTRETQYF	TRBJ2-5	TRBD2	TRBV5-1	few
TGTGCCACCAGTGACCCCTCGGGGACAGGCGAGGAGCAGTTCTTC	CATSDPSGTGEEQFF	TRBJ2-1	TRBD1	TRBV24-1	-
TGTGCCAGCAGCTTAGTTTCTGCGAATTACTACGAGCAGTACTTC	CASSLVSANYYEQYF	TRBJ2-7	-	TRBV7-2	-